The source of this T cell receptor beta chain is a study of radiation and T cells in renal cell carcinoma. Study findings and constraints: Top tumor clonotypes rose in blood 2 weeks post-radiation, then contracted.

Time point meaning: baseline pretreatment blood. The treatment is: 15 Gy SBRT to primary tumor, nephrectomy 4 weeks later. Blood was sampled at baseline, 2 weeks and 4 weeks after SBRT. This renal cell carcinoma was of the clear cell type. The data were produced by immunoSEQ multiplex PCR, yet TCRdb's version contains in-frame clones alone and is incomplete. The table includes approximately 110,000 clones, roughly 80% detected once. Notes on this clone: The antigen is undetermined. The junction departs from the called germline gene at one end, perhaps through a read error.

This sequence originates from a woman aged 55-69 years with renal cell carcinoma. Sequenced material: blood, taken from a patient whose treatment included radiotherapy and nephrectomy.

The CDR3 sequence is CASSQDSGQGLSNQPQHF. CDR3 in DNA: TGCGCCAGCAGCCAAGATTCCGGGCAGGGCTTAAGCAACCAGCCCCAGCATTTT. The genes are TRBV4-1 and TRBJ1-5; D might be TRBD1 (5 bases). CDR1 and CDR2 (germline): MGHRA, YSYEKL. The CDR3 is 18 residues long.